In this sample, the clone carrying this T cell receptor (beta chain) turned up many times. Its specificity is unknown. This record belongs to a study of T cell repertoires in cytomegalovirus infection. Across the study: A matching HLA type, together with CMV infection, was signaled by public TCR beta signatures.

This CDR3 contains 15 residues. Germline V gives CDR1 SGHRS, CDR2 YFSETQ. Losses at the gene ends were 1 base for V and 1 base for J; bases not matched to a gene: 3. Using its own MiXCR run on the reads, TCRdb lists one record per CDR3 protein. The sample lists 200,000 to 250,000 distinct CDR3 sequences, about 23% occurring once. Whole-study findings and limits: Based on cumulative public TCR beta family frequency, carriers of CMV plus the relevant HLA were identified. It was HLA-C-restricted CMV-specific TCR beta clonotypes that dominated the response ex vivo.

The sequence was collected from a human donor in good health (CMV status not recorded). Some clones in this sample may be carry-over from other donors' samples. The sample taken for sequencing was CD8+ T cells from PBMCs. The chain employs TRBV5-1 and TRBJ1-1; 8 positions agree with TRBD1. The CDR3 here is CASSLRGTGNTEAFF. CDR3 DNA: TGCGCCAGCAGCTTGCGGGGGACAGGGAACACTGAAGCTTTCTTT.